The 26 T cell receptor beta chains below come from one sample, sequenced in a study of neurological immune-mediated disorders. TCRdb re-called the 5' RACE reads with MiXCR, one entry per CDR3 protein. The sample has around 46,000 distinct CDR3 sequences, roughly 24% seen once. The sequencing input was PBMCs. The source of these receptors is a woman in her sixties or seventies in good health.

This clonotype was recorded at least ten times. This CDR3 reads CASSFSGGTDTQYF. DNA of the CDR3: TGTGCCAGCAGCTTTAGCGGAGGCACAGATACGCAGTATTTT. The gene calls are TRBV7-2 and TRBJ2-3; possible D gene TRBD2, 6 bases. Trimming took off 3 bases at V and 1 base at J, with 8 bases between the two ends. This CDR3 comprises 14 residues. Germline V gene sequence: CDR1 SGHTA, CDR2 FQGNSA.

The CDR3 DNA follows: TGTACCAGCAGCTTGAGAACAGGGGGTAATGAGCAGTTCTTC. This gives the protein CTSSLRTGGNEQFF. This sequence joins TRBV7-2 and TRBJ2-1, with 8 nucleotides matching TRBD1. There are 14 residues in the CDR3. Germline assignment: CDR1 SGHTA and CDR2 FQGNSA. V shed 3 bases and J 7 bases; nucleotides not matched to a gene: 5.

The J gene is TRBJ2-7, the V gene TRBV4-1, with a possible D match to TRBD2 (5 bases). V was clipped by 0 bases and J by 7 bases, with 16 bases between them. This CDR3 region has 15 residues. Germline V gives CDR1 MGHRA, CDR2 YSYEKL. CDR3 bases: TGCGCCAGCAGCCAAGATAGGAGCCAAAGGAGGGAGCAGTACTTC. It translates to CASSQDRSQRREQYF.

This rearrangement joins TRBV20-1 to TRBJ2-7, with 7 bases that match TRBD1. Trimming cost V 0 bases and J 3 bases; bases outside gene matches: 5. This CDR3 region has 14 residues. Germline assignment: CDR1 DFQATT and CDR2 SNEGSKA (reference sequence). DNA for the CDR3: TGCAGTGCTAGAGATTTGAGACAGGGCTACGAGCAGTACTTC. Translation: CSARDLRQGYEQYF.

Many counts were recorded for this clonotype. The CDR3 protein is CASTLGTSGPDTQYF. CDR3 nucleotide sequence: TGTGCCAGCACCCTCGGGACTAGCGGTCCAGATACGCAGTATTTT. The genes are TRBV4-2 and TRBJ2-3; 11 nucleotides agree with TRBD2. The germline V gene has CDR1 LGHNA and CDR2 YNFKEQ. Trimming cost V 7 bases and J 4 bases; bases outside gene matches: 7. There are 15 residues in the CDR3.

This clonotype was picked up many times. V usage is TRBV5-1 and J usage is TRBJ1-1, with 8 bases fitting TRBD1. Germline CDR1 and CDR2: SGHRS and YFSETQ. With 0 bases clipped from V and 4 bases from J, the junction kept 2 bases outside the gene matches. This CDR3 spans 14 amino acids. CDR3 protein: CASSLDRGSTEAFF. The CDR3 DNA reads as TGCGCCAGCAGCTTGGACAGGGGGAGCACTGAAGCTTTCTTT.

The V and J genes are TRBV5-1 and TRBJ1-2, with a tentative D call TRBD1 (6 bases). Germline CDR1 and CDR2: SGHRS and YFSETQ. The CDR3 is 13 residues long. V lost 7 bases to trimming and J lost 0 bases, with 10 bases between them. The CDR3 DNA sequence: TGCGCCAGCCTAGACAGGACTAACTATGGCTACACCTTC. Translated, it gives CASLDRTNYGYTF. Drawing the rest from reference TRBV5-1 and TRBJ1-2, the complete variable domain is KAGVTQTPRYLIKTRGQQVTLSCSPISGHRSVSWYQQTPGQGLQFLFEYFSETQRNKGNFPGRFSGRQFSNSRSEMNVSTLELGDSALYLCASLDRTNYGYTFGSGTRLTVV.

This clonotype was found many times. The chain uses TRBV28 and TRBJ1-1; D remains ambiguous. The length of the CDR3 is 14 residues. CDR1 and CDR2 from the germline V gene are MDHEN and SYDVKM. Trimming cost V 1 base and J 0 bases, with 6 bases left between them. DNA for the CDR3: TGTGCCAGCAGTTTATCACGTTTGAACACTGAAGCTTTCTTT. Protein product: CASSLSRLNTEAFF.

The chain has TRBV5-6 and TRBJ1-2, with 7 bases lining up with TRBD1. Germline V CDR1 and CDR2: SGHDT, YYEEEE. Germline trimming cut 3 bases from V and 8 bases from J; bases unmatched to any gene: 7. CDR3 length: 13 residues. This CDR3 is CASSYGQDFGYTF. For the CDR3, the DNA is TGTGCCAGCAGCTATGGACAGGATTTCGGCTACACCTTC.

This clonotype was recorded many times. V is TRBV7-6 and J is TRBJ1-3; 9 positions agree with TRBD1. V shed 6 bases and J 0 bases; nucleotides not matched to a gene: 3. CDR1 and CDR2 from the germline V gene are SGHVS and FNYEAQ. CDR3 size: 15 residues. The chain's CDR3 is CASRGDRVSGNTIYF. The CDR3 bases are TGTGCCAGCAGAGGGGACAGGGTCTCTGGAAACACCATATATTTT.

At least ten counts were recorded for this clonotype. V gene TRBV28 combines with J gene TRBJ2-3; possibly TRBD2 for D (6 bases). The CDR3 sequence is 15 residues long. Germline lookup yields CDR1 MDHEN and CDR2 SYDVKM. The ends were cut back, 4 bases at V and 2 bases at J, with 13 bases in the middle. In DNA, the CDR3 is TGTGCCAGCAGTTCGCAGACTAGTTTCACAGATACGCAGTATTTT. As protein: CASSSQTSFTDTQYF.

This clonotype was seen many times. V gene TRBV3-1 combines with J gene TRBJ1-3; D gene unclear. V was pared by 0 bases and J by 3 bases, with 3 bases between. CDR1 is LGHDT and CDR2 is YNNKEL in the germline V gene (reference sequence). The CDR3 is 13 amino acids. The CDR3 nucleotides are TGTGCCAGCAGCCAAGATAGTGGAAACACCATATATTTT. It translates to CASSQDSGNTIYF.

V usage is TRBV5-1 and J usage is TRBJ2-3, with TRBD2 matching over 10 bases. With 7 bases clipped from V and 4 bases from J, the junction kept 18 bases outside the gene matches. The CDR3 spans 18 residues. The germline V gene encodes CDR1 SGHRS and CDR2 YFSETQ. The CDR3 here is CASSNLLAGSTPPDTQYF. CDR3 nucleotides: TGCGCCAGCTCCAACTTACTAGCGGGGTCCACCCCCCCAGATACGCAGTATTTT. Full variable domain (rest looked up from reference TRBV5-1 and TRBJ2-3): KAGVTQTPRYLIKTRGQQVTLSCSPISGHRSVSWYQQTPGQGLQFLFEYFSETQRNKGNFPGRFSGRQFSNSRSEMNVSTLELGDSALYLCASSNLLAGSTPPDTQYFGPGTRLTVL.

This clonotype was counted many times. V gene TRBV11-2 combines with J gene TRBJ2-7, with a tentative D call TRBD2 (6 bases). V was pared by 5 bases and J by 2 bases, with 16 bases between. The CDR3 is made up of 15 amino acids. Germline CDR1 SGHAT, CDR2 FQNNGV. CDR3 in amino acids: CASSPIRGSPYEQYF. In DNA, the CDR3 is TGTGCCAGCAGCCCAATCCGGGGGAGCCCCTACGAGCAGTACTTC.

This clonotype was counted many times. V is TRBV5-1 and J is TRBJ2-7; D gene ambiguous. Germline values: CDR1 SGHRS, CDR2 YFSETQ. The CDR3 totals 12 residues. With 0 bases removed from V and 1 base from J, the gap between germline ends came to 2 bases. CDR3 sequence reads: CASSLASYEQYF. As DNA, the CDR3 is TGCGCCAGCAGCTTGGCATCCTACGAGCAGTACTTC.

This clonotype was detected ten times or more. The J gene is TRBJ2-7, the V gene TRBV6-5, with 7 bases fitting TRBD2. The V gene end was trimmed by 2 bases and the J gene end by 3 bases; junction bases not matched to a gene: 10. The CDR3 spans 16 residues. Germline values: CDR1 MNHEY, CDR2 SVGAGI. CDR3 bases: TGTGCCAGCAGTTACATGGGCCCGGGGAGGGGCTACGAGCAGTACTTC. This sequence encodes CASSYMGPGRGYEQYF.

A note on this clonotype: This may stem from a read error, because a much larger clone lies one nucleotide away. The missing conserved phenylalanine or tryptophan at the end of this CDR3 makes a read error likely. This rearrangement joins TRBV18 to TRBJ1-1; TRBD1 might be the D (5 bases). The CDR3 loop spans 15 amino acids. The germline V gene encodes CDR1 KGHSH and CDR2 LQKENI. V lost 3 bases to trimming and J lost 5 bases, with 16 bases between them. The CDR3 sequence is CASSPARDAGTEAFY. CDR3 bases: TGTGCCAGCTCACCGGCCCGGGACGCCGGGACTGAAGCTTTCTAT.

This clonotype was picked up many times. The chain combines TRBV24-1 with TRBJ2-7; D gene unclear. This CDR3 is built from 15 residues. V was clipped by 5 bases and J by 4 bases, with 17 bases between them. Germline values: CDR1 KGHDR, CDR2 SFDVKD. The CDR3 region has the DNA TGTGCCACCAGTGGAGGCAGGCGCCTTAGGTACGAGCAGTACTTC. It translates to CATSGGRRLRYEQYF.

V is TRBV5-5 and J is TRBJ2-7; TRBD1 matches at 8 bases. V was pared by 4 bases and J by 3 bases, with 9 bases of the junction left unmatched. Germline values: CDR1 SGHKS, CDR2 YYEKEE (reference sequence). The CDR3 loop spans 15 amino acids. DNA of the CDR3: TGTGCCAGCAGCCCGGAGGGGACAGGATACTACGAGCAGTACTTC. Amino acid sequence: CASSPEGTGYYEQYF.

The table lists this clonotype with a few counts. The gene calls are TRBV11-2 and TRBJ2-1; 8 bases agree with TRBD2. From germline, CDR1 is SGHAT and CDR2 FQNNGV. The CDR3 consists of 15 residues. Trimming removed 0 bases from V and 8 bases from J; junction bases left unmatched: 6. This CDR3 is CASSLEQRGFDEQFF. CDR3 DNA sequence: TGTGCCAGCAGCTTAGAACAGCGGGGGTTCGATGAGCAGTTCTTC.

Ten or more counts support this clonotype. The rearrangement uses TRBV5-1 and TRBJ2-3; the D gene could be TRBD1 or TRBD2 (5 bases each). The CDR3 has 14 residues. CDR1 is SGHRS, CDR2 YFSETQ, per germline. V gave up 4 bases and J gave up 5 bases, with 14 bases separating them. The CDR3 DNA reads TGCGCCAGCAGCCAGAATGGGGCGGGAGATACGCAGTATTTT. Protein product: CASSQNGAGDTQYF.

The chain is built from TRBV3-1 and TRBJ2-1, with D uncertain. Germline values: CDR1 LGHDT, CDR2 YNNKEL (reference sequence). Trimming removed 4 bases from V and 4 bases from J, with 11 bases in between. CDR3 size: 14 residues. The CDR3 is CASSRRKGYNEQFF. In DNA, the CDR3 is TGTGCCAGCAGCCGCAGAAAGGGTTACAATGAGCAGTTCTTC.

This clonotype was seen at least ten times. This sequence joins TRBV5-1 and TRBJ2-3; possible D gene TRBD1, 5 bases. Trimming left V 0 bases short and J 4 bases short, with 6 bases between. The CDR3 spans 13 residues. Germline V gene lookup returns CDR1 SGHRS and CDR2 YFSETQ. The CDR3 sequence is CASSLGGADTQYF. CDR3 DNA sequence: TGCGCCAGCAGCTTGGGGGGCGCAGATACGCAGTATTTT.

This clonotype was seen at least ten times. The chain employs TRBV7-8 and TRBJ2-2; 7 nucleotides match TRBD2. This CDR3 has 15 residues. J was trimmed by 7 bases and V by 4 bases; bases with no gene match: 9. In germline, CDR1 is SGHVS, CDR2 FQNEAQ. The CDR3 here is CASSSLAVSSGELFF. CDR3 sequence (DNA): TGTGCCAGCAGCTCGCTAGCGGTTAGCAGCGGGGAGCTGTTTTTT.

At least ten counts were recorded for this clonotype. The J gene is TRBJ1-2, the V gene TRBV7-9; D gene ambiguous. This CDR3 comprises 12 residues. Germline loops: CDR1 SEHNR, CDR2 FQNEAQ (reference sequence). V was trimmed by 5 bases and J by 3 bases, leaving 7 bases between them. The CDR3 protein is CASSGGYYGYTF. The CDR3, as DNA: TGTGCCAGCAGCGGCGGATACTATGGCTACACCTTC.

At least ten counts were recorded for this clonotype. V gene TRBV9 combines with J gene TRBJ2-1; 8 nucleotides align to TRBD1. The CDR3 is 14 amino acids. CDR1 and CDR2 (germline): SGDLS, YYNGEE. V gave up 3 bases and J gave up 8 bases; unmatched junction bases: 7. CDR3 region: CASSAQGQGDEQFF. The DNA of the CDR3 is TGTGCCAGCAGCGCTCAAGGACAGGGAGATGAGCAGTTCTTC.